These 19 T cell receptor beta chains originate from one sample sequenced in a study of T cell changes during pregnancy in multiple sclerosis. Method: immunoSEQ multiplex PCR; TCRdb's copy keeps in-frame clones and lacks some. The repertoire holds about 64,000 clones, with 80% to 95% as singletons. This specimen consisted of peripheral blood, obtained in the second trimester of pregnancy. The source of these receptors is a female donor with multiple sclerosis, enrolled in a pregnancy study.

The rearrangement links TRBV5-1 to TRBJ2-1, with TRBD2 identical over 10 bases. Looked up from germline, CDR1 is SGHRS and CDR2 is YFSETQ. This CDR3 comprises 16 residues. After removal of 4 bases from V and 14 bases from J, the junction contained 18 bases not matched to a gene. CDR3 sequence: CASSSRTSGSDPGEFF. The CDR3 coding sequence is TGCGCCAGCAGCAGCCGGACTAGCGGATCTGACCCCGGGGAGTTCTTC.

The chain joins TRBV29-1 to TRBJ2-5; no firm D call. Germline lookup yields CDR1 SQVTM and CDR2 ANQGSEA. The CDR3 has 14 residues. V was trimmed by 3 bases and J by 2 bases, leaving 13 bases between them. CDR3 residues: CSVDRLENQETQYF. CDR3 bases: TGCAGCGTTGATAGATTGGAGAATCAAGAGACCCAGTACTTC.

V and J are TRBV7-9 and TRBJ2-7, with D possibly TRBD2 on 5 matching bases. CDR3 length: 15 residues. The germline V gene has CDR1 SEHNR and CDR2 FQNEAQ (reference sequence). The V end lost 5 bases, the J end lost 3 bases, and 17 bases lay between the germline ends. The DNA for the CDR3 is TGTGCCAGCAGCCGCCCACCCATAGCGAACTACGAGCAGTACTTC. Amino acid sequence: CASSRPPIANYEQYF.

This CDR3 is CSLSSGTDEQFF. The CDR3 coding sequence is TGCAGCCTATCGAGCGGGACGGATGAGCAGTTCTTC. The chain is built from TRBV29-1 and TRBJ2-1; 7 nucleotides align to TRBD2. V lost 8 bases, J lost 8 bases, and 9 bases stayed unmatched. Per the germline V gene, CDR1 is SQVTM and CDR2 is ANQGSEA. The CDR3 spans 12 residues.

This chain joins TRBV28 and TRBJ2-7; 7 nucleotides match TRBD2. The CDR3 sequence is 14 residues long. Per the germline V gene, CDR1 is MDHEN and CDR2 is SYDVKM. J gave up 0 bases and V 8 bases, and 7 bases lay outside the gene matches. CDR3 sequence (DNA): TGTGCCAGCCCTGGGAGGGGTAACTCCTACGAGCAGTACTTC. Translation: CASPGRGNSYEQYF. Complete variable domain (other parts from reference TRBV28 and TRBJ2-7): DVKVTQSSRYLVKRTGEKVFLECVQDMDHENMFWYRQDPGLGLRLIYFSYDVKMKEKGDIPEGYSVSREKKERFSLILESASTNQTSMYLCASPGRGNSYEQYFGPGTRLTVT.

The chain employs TRBV6-1 and TRBJ1-6; tentatively, D is TRBD1 (6 bases). Per germline, CDR1 MNHNS and CDR2 SASEGT. The CDR3 runs 13 residues. Trimming took 6 bases from V and 7 from J, leaving 10 bases between them. CDR3 DNA: TGTGCCAGCAGGAACGGACAGAATTCACCCCTCCACTTT. Translation: CASRNGQNSPLHF.

The chain combines TRBV5-6 with TRBJ2-5; TRBD1 might be the D (6 bases). CDR1 is SGHDT, CDR2 YYEEEE, per germline. V lost 4 bases and J lost 5, with 18 bases in between. The CDR3 length is 15 residues. The DNA of the CDR3 is TGTGCCAGCAGCCACAGGGACGGGCCGGGGGAGACCCAGTACTTC. Translation gives CASSHRDGPGETQYF. The full variable domain, its missing parts supplied by reference TRBV5-6 and TRBJ2-5, is DAGVTQSPTHLIKTRGQQVTLRCSPKSGHDTVSWYQQALGQGPQFIFQYYEEEERQRGNFPDRFSGHQFPNYSSELNVNALLLGDSALYLCASSHRDGPGETQYFGPGTRLLVL.

The chain links TRBV14 to TRBJ2-6; the D gene is possibly TRBD1 (6 bases). In germline, CDR1 is SGHDN, CDR2 FVKESK. The V gene lost 3 bases and the J gene lost 1 base, with 10 bases spanning the gap. This CDR3 comprises 16 residues. The CDR3: CASSHYQGSGANVLTF. The DNA of the CDR3 is TGTGCCAGCAGCCATTATCAGGGGTCTGGGGCCAACGTCCTGACTTTC.

The chain couples TRBV28 to TRBJ2-3; 10 bases match TRBD1. The germline gives CDR1 MDHEN, CDR2 SYDVKM. V was clipped by 1 base and J by 2 bases; unmatched bases: 3. This CDR3 contains 16 residues. The CDR3 coding sequence is TGTGCCAGCAGTTTATACGGGACAGGGGACACAGATACGCAGTATTTT. Residues: CASSLYGTGDTDTQYF.

V and J are TRBV4-1 and TRBJ1-3; TRBD1 might be the D (5 bases). Looked up from germline, CDR1 is MGHRA and CDR2 is YSYEKL. CDR3 length: 16 residues. Deletions cut 0 bases from V and 3 bases from J, with 12 bases between. This chain's CDR3 is CASSQDWGDLGNTIYF. For the CDR3, the DNA is TGCGCCAGCAGCCAAGATTGGGGGGACCTTGGAAACACCATATATTTT.

This rearrangement joins TRBV30 to TRBJ2-7; 7 bases line up with TRBD1. Trimming at V came to 4 bases and at J to 4 bases, leaving 4 bases not matched to a gene. The germline CDR1 and CDR2 sequences are GTSNPN and SVGIG (reference sequence). The CDR3 extends over 12 amino acids. Here the CDR3 reads CAWNRGAYEQYF. CDR3 DNA sequence: TGTGCCTGGAACAGGGGTGCTTACGAGCAGTACTTC.

The chain has TRBV11-2 and TRBJ1-1, with D tentatively TRBD1 (5 bases). V dropped 3 bases and J dropped 4 bases, with 12 bases sitting between them. Germline loops: CDR1 SGHAT, CDR2 FQNNGV. The CDR3 is 14 residues long. Written as DNA, the CDR3 is TGTGCCAGCAGCTTTCAAGCGGGGCCCACTGAAGCTTTCTTT. Its translation: CASSFQAGPTEAFF.

As DNA, the CDR3 is TGTGCCAGTGCCGGGACAGGGGTACTGGACATTCAGTACTTC. Protein product: CASAGTGVLDIQYF. The chain combines TRBV6-5 with TRBJ2-4; 10 bases are shared with TRBD1. The germline V gene encodes CDR1 MNHEY and CDR2 SVGAGI. The CDR3 consists of 14 residues. V trimming: 9 bases; J trimming: 8 bases; junction bases outside the gene matches: 10.

The genes are TRBV2 and TRBJ2-1; 9 bases are shared with TRBD2. This CDR3 contains 17 residues. Germline V CDR1 and CDR2: SNHLY, FYNNEI. V was clipped by 3 bases and J by 7 bases; unmatched bases: 13. This chain's CDR3 is CASSDEGSGLAGNEQFF. The CDR3 bases are TGTGCCAGCAGTGATGAGGGGTCGGGGCTAGCGGGGAATGAGCAGTTCTTC.

This clone was seen more than once but under ten times. This chain links TRBV19 with TRBJ1-4; 12 bases agree with TRBD1. CDR1 and CDR2 (germline): LNHDA, SQIVND (reference sequence). Trimming removed 5 bases from V and 1 base from J; junction bases left unmatched: 2. The CDR3 is 16 residues long. The DNA of the CDR3 is TGTGCCAGTAGTCGGGACAGGGGGCGAACTAATGAAAAACTGTTTTTT. Its protein is CASSRDRGRTNEKLFF. The whole variable domain, filled in from reference TRBV19 and TRBJ1-4, reads DGGITQSPKYLFRKEGQNVTLSCEQNLNHDAMYWYRQDPGQGLRLIYYSQIVNDFQKGDIAEGYSVSREKKESFPLTVTSAQKNPTAFYLCASSRDRGRTNEKLFFGSGTQLSVL.

The CDR3 DNA reads TGTGCCAGCAGCCCGGGACAACGATTGAACACTGAAGCTTTCTTT. It yields the protein CASSPGQRLNTEAFF. The gene calls are TRBV5-6 and TRBJ1-1; D might be TRBD1 (6 bases). CDR1 is SGHDT, CDR2 YYEEEE, per germline. V lost 4 bases to trimming and J lost 0 bases, with 13 bases between them. This CDR3 comprises 15 residues. Based on the CDR3 plus reference TRBV5-6 and TRBJ1-1, the full variable domain is DAGVTQSPTHLIKTRGQQVTLRCSPKSGHDTVSWYQQALGQGPQFIFQYYEEEERQRGNFPDRFSGHQFPNYSSELNVNALLLGDSALYLCASSPGQRLNTEAFFGQGTRLTVV.

This clone was picked up one time. The chain recombines TRBV9 with TRBJ2-7; TRBD2 aligns across 7 bases. CDR3 length equals 15 residues. The germline V gene encodes CDR1 SGDLS and CDR2 YYNGEE. J gave up 0 bases and V 4 bases, and 7 bases lay outside the gene matches. DNA of the CDR3: TGTGCCAGCAGCATTCATAGCGGGCCCTCCTACGAGCAGTACTTC. This translates into CASSIHSGPSYEQYF.

J is TRBJ2-7 and V is TRBV28, with D possibly matching TRBD1 (6 bases). The CDR3 is 15 amino acids. With 3 bases removed from V and 5 bases from J, the gap between germline ends came to 17 bases. Looked up from germline, CDR1 is MDHEN and CDR2 is SYDVKM. The CDR3 region is CASSFSGQGYHEQYF. The CDR3 DNA sequence: TGTGCCAGCAGTTTCTCCGGCCAGGGGTACCACGAGCAGTACTTC.

The chain combines TRBV4-1 with TRBJ2-7, with 10 bases identical to TRBD1. This CDR3 contains 17 residues. Germline-derived CDR1 and CDR2 are MGHRA and YSYEKL. V gave up 0 bases and J gave up 2 bases; unmatched junction bases: 7. CDR3 region: CASSQDPGQGGTYEQYF. CDR3 DNA: TGCGCCAGCAGCCAAGATCCTGGACAGGGGGGGACCTACGAGCAGTACTTC.